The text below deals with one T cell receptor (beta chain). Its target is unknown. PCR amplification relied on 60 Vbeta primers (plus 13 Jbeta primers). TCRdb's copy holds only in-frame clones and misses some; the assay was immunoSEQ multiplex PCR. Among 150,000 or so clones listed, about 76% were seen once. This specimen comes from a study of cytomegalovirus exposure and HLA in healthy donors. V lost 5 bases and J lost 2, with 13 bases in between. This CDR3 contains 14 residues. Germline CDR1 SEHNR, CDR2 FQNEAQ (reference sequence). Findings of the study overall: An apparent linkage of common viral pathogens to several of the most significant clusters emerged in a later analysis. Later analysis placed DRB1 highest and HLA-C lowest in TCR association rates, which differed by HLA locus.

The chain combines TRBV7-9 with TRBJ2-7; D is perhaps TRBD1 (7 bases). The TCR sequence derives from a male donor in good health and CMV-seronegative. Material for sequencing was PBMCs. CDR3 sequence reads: CASSKQGEAYEQYF. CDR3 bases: TGTGCCAGCAGCAAGCAGGGGGAGGCCTACGAGCAGTACTTC. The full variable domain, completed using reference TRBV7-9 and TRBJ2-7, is DTGVSQNPRHKITKRGQNVTFRCDPISEHNRLYWYRQTLGQGPEFLTYFQNEAQLEKSRLLSDRFSAERPKGSFSTLEIQRTEQGDSAMYLCASSKQGEAYEQYFGPGTRLTVT.